One sample yielded the 7 T cell receptor beta chains listed below, sequenced in a study of regulatory T cells in long-lasting Graves disease. CDR3 regions were amplified by Arm-PCR using iRepertoire HTBI primers to build TCR beta libraries. TCRdb reanalysed the multiplex PCR reads using MiXCR and keeps one entry per CDR3 protein. The profile covers about 620,000 distinct CDR3 sequences, with 15% to 20% appearing a single time and approximately 18% taken by the ten largest. As to time point: newly diagnosed GD, antithyroid drugs for less than 3 months. The TCR library was made from RNA extracted from PBMCs. The same specimen was also included in a second study, on T cells in Graves' hyperthyroidism and ophthalmopathy.

The source material was peripheral blood mononuclear cells (PBMCs), sampled at new diagnosis, from a patient treated with antithyroid drugs. These receptors originate from a woman in her twenties or thirties with Graves disease.

This clonotype was seen a few times. This chain connects TRBV11-3 to TRBJ1-5; tentative D call: TRBD1 (5 bases). CDR1 is SGHNT, CDR2 YENEEA, per germline. This CDR3 has 18 amino acids. V was trimmed by 1 base and J by 6 bases, leaving 22 bases between them. The chain's CDR3 is CASSLAKKYRGNPQPQHF. DNA for the CDR3: TGTGCCAGCAGCTTAGCGAAAAAATATCGGGGGAACCCTCAGCCCCAGCATTTT. Filled out from reference TRBV11-3 and TRBJ1-5, the complete variable domain reads EAGVVQSPRYKIIEKKQPVAFWCNPISGHNTLYWYLQNLGQGPELLIRYENEEAVDDSQLPKDRFSAERLKGVDSTLKIQPAELGDSAVYLCASSLAKKYRGNPQPQHFGDGTRLSIL.

The chain combines TRBV7-9 with TRBJ1-2; TRBD1 is a possible D gene (6 bases). Germline-derived CDR1 and CDR2 are SEHNR and FQNEAQ (reference sequence). Between the trimmed V and J ends, which lost 5 bases and 6 bases, there was a span of 16 bases. CDR3 length: 14 amino acids. CDR3 loop: CASSQGGGPHGYTF. The CDR3 DNA reads TGTGCCAGCAGCCAAGGGGGGGGACCCCATGGCTACACCTTC.

A remark on this clonotype: A read error may be the cause here, since a much bigger clone is one base away. The chain carries TRBV9 and TRBJ1-2; D is unclear. Looked up from germline, CDR1 is SGDLS and CDR2 is YYNGEE. This CDR3 contains 14 residues. The CDR3 sequence is CASSVGRVNCGYTF. CDR3 bases: TGTGCCAGCAGCGTAGGTAGGGTCAACTGTGGCTACACCTTC.

This clonotype was counted at least ten times. This rearrangement joins TRBV28 to TRBJ2-7, with D unclear. V lost 4 bases and J 2 bases, leaving 12 bases between the germline ends. The CDR3 runs 14 residues. Germline V gene data show CDR1 as MDHEN and CDR2 as SYDVKM. CDR3 amino acids: CASSSTGPAYEQYF. DNA for the CDR3: TGTGCCAGCAGTTCCACCGGACCTGCCTACGAGCAGTACTTC.

In its sample, this clonotype was seen many times. The gene calls are TRBV27 and TRBJ1-5, with D uncertain. From germline, CDR1 is MNHEY and CDR2 SMNVEV (reference sequence). CDR3 size: 15 residues. V was cut by 0 bases and J by 3 bases, with 9 bases left in between. The DNA for the CDR3 is TGTGCCAGCAGTTTATCGGCCGGTTACAATCAGCCCCAGCATTTT. It yields the protein CASSLSAGYNQPQHF.

Ten or more counts support this clonotype. The chain links TRBV2 to TRBJ2-1, with 12 nucleotides matching TRBD2. The germline V gene has CDR1 SNHLY and CDR2 FYNNEI. V was clipped by 2 bases and J by 12 bases; unmatched bases: 11. The CDR3 contains 16 residues. The CDR3 nucleotides are TGTGCCAGCAGTGAATCCCTAGCGGGAGGGTACCCGACGCAGTTCTTC. It codes for CASSESLAGGYPTQFF.

The chain carries TRBV29-1 and TRBJ2-5; possible D gene TRBD1, 6 bases. Germline CDR1 and CDR2: SQVTM and ANQGSEA. Between the trimmed V and J ends, which lost 6 bases and 6 bases, there was a span of 14 bases. This CDR3 contains 12 residues. CDR3 nucleotides: TGCAGCGTGGAACAGGGTCAGAAGACCCAGTACTTC. It is translated as CSVEQGQKTQYF. The full variable domain, completed using reference TRBV29-1 and TRBJ2-5, is SAVISQKPSRDICQRGTSLTIQCQVDSQVTMMFWYRQQPGQSLTLIATANQGSEATYESGFVIDKFPISRPNLTFSTLTVSNMSPEDSSIYLCSVEQGQKTQYFGPGTRLLVL.